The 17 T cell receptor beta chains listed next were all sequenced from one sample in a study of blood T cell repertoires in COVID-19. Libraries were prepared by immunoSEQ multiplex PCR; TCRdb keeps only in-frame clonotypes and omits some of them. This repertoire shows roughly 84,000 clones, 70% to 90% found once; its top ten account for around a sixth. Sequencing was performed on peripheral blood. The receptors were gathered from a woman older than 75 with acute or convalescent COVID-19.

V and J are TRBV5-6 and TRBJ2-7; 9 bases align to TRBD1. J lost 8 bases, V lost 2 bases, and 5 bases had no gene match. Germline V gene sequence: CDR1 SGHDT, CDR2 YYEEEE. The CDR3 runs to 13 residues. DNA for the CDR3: TGTGCCAGCAGCTTTGGGACAGGGAAACAGCAGTACTTC. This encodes CASSFGTGKQQYF.

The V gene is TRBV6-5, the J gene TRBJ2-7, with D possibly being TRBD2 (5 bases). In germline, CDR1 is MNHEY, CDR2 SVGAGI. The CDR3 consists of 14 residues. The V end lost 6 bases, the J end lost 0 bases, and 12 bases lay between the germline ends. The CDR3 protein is CASSRTYPSYEQYF. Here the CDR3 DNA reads TGTGCCAGCAGCCGGACTTACCCCTCCTACGAGCAGTACTTC.

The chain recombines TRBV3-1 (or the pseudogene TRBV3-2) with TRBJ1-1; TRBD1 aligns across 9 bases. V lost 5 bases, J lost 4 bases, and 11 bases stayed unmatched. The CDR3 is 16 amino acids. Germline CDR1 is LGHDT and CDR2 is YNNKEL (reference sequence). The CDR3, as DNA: TGTGCCAGCAGCACTCGGACAGGGGTGCGCCGCACTGAAGCTTTCTTT. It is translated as CASSTRTGVRRTEAFF.

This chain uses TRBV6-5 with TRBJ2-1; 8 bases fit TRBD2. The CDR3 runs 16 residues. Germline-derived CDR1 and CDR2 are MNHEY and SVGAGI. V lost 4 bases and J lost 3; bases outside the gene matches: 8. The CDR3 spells CASSSPGGAVYNEQFF. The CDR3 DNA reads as TGTGCCAGCAGTTCCCCGGGGGGGGCGGTCTACAATGAGCAGTTCTTC.

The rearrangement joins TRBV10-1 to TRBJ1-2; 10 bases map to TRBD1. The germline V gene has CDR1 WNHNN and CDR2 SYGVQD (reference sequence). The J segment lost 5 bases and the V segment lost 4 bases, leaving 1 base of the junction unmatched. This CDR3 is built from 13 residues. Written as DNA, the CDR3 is TGCGCCAGCAGTGGGACAGGGGGATATGGCTACACCTTC. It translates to CASSGTGGYGYTF.

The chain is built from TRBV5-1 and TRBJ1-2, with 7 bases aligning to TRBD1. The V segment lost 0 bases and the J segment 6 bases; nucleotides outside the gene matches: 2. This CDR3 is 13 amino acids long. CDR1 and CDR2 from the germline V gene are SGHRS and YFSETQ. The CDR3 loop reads CASSLAGGDGYTF. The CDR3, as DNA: TGCGCCAGCAGCTTGGCAGGGGGTGATGGCTACACCTTC.

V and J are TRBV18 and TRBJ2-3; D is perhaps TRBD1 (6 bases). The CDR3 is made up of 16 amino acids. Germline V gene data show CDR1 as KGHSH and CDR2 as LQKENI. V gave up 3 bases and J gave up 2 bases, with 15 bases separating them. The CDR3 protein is CASSPGQHRDTDTQYF. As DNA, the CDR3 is TGTGCCAGCTCACCTGGTCAACACAGGGACACAGATACGCAGTATTTT. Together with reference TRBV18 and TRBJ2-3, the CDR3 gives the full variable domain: NAGVMQNPRHLVRRRGQEARLRCSPMKGHSHVYWYRQLPEEGLKFMVYLQKENIIDESGMPKERFSAEFPKEGPSILRIQQVVRGDSAAYFCASSPGQHRDTDTQYFGPGTRLTVL.

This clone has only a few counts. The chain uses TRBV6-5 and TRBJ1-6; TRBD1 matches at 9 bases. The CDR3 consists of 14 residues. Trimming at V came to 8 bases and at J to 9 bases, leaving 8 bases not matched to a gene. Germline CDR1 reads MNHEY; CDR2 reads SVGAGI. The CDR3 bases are TGTGCCAGCGGTACAGGGGGCGAAGGTTCACCCCTCCACTTT. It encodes CASGTGGEGSPLHF.

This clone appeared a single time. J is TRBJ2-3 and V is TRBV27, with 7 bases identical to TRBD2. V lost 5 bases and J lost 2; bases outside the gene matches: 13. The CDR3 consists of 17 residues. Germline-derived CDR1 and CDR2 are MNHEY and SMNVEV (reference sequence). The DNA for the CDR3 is TGTGCCAGCAGTACCCAGCTTAGCGGGTCCCTCACAGATACGCAGTATTTT. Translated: CASSTQLSGSLTDTQYF.

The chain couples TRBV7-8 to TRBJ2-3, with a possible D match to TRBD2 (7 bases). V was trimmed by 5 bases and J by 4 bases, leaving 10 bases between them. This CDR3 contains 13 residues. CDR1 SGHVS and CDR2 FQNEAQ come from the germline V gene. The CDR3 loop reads CASSGGGSDTQYF. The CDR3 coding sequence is TGTGCCAGCAGCGGGGGGGGCTCAGATACGCAGTATTTT. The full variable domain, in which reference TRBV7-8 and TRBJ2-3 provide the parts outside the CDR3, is GAGVSQSPRYKVAKRGQDVALRCDPISGHVSLFWYQQALGQGPEFLTYFQNEAQLDKSGLPSDRFFAERPEGSVSTLKIQRTQQEDSAVYLCASSGGGSDTQYFGPGTRLTVL.

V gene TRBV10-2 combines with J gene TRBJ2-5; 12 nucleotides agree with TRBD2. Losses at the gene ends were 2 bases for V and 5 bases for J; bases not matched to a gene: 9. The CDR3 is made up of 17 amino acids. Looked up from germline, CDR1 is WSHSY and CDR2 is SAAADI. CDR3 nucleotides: TGCGCCAGCAGTGAGACCCTAGCGGGGGGGCCGGGGGAGACCCAGTACTTC. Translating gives CASSETLAGGPGETQYF.

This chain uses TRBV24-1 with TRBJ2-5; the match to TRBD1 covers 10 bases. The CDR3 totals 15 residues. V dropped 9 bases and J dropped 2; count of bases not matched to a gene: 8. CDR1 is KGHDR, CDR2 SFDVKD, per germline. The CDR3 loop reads CATSRGGQGQETQYF. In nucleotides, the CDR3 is TGTGCCACCTCCCGGGGGGGACAGGGGCAAGAGACCCAGTACTTC.

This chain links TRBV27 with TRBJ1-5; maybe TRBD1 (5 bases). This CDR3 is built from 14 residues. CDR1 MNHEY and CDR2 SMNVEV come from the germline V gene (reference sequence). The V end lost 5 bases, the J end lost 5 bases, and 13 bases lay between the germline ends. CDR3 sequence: CASSPQPGDQPQHF. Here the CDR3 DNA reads TGTGCCAGCAGTCCCCAGCCGGGGGATCAGCCCCAGCATTTT.

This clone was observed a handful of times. CDR3 sequence (DNA): TGTGCCAGCAGGAAAGCGGGGCGAGGTTTTAACACCGGGGAGCTGTTTTTT. Encoded protein: CASRKAGRGFNTGELFF. The gene calls are TRBV25-1 and TRBJ2-2, with 7 bases lining up with TRBD2. The CDR3 contains 17 residues. Germline CDR1 MGHDK, CDR2 SYGVNS. V shed 6 bases and J 2 bases; nucleotides not matched to a gene: 12.

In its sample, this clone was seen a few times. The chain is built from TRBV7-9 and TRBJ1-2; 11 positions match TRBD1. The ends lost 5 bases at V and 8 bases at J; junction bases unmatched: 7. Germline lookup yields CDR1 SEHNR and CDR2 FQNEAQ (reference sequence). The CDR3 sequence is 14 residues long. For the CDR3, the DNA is TGTGCCAGCAGCCCCGGACAGGGGGCGCCAGGCTACACCTTC. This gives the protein CASSPGQGAPGYTF. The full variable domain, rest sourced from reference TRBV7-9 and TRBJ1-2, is DTGVSQNPRHKITKRGQNVTFRCDPISEHNRLYWYRQTLGQGPEFLTYFQNEAQLEKSRLLSDRFSAERPKGSFSTLEIQRTEQGDSAMYLCASSPGQGAPGYTFGSGTRLTVV.

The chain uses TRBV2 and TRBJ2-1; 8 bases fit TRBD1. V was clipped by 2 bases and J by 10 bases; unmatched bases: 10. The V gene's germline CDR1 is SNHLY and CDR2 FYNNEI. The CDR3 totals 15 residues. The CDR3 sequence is CASSEPGRGQGEQFF. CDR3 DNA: TGTGCCAGCAGTGAACCAGGCAGGGGGCAGGGGGAGCAGTTCTTC.

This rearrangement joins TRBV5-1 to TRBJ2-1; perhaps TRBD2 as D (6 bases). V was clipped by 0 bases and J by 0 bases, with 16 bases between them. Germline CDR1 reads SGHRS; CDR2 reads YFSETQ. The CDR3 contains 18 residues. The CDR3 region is CASSLAQSFGSSYNEQFF. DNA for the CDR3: TGCGCCAGCAGCTTGGCCCAATCCTTCGGGAGCTCCTACAATGAGCAGTTCTTC.